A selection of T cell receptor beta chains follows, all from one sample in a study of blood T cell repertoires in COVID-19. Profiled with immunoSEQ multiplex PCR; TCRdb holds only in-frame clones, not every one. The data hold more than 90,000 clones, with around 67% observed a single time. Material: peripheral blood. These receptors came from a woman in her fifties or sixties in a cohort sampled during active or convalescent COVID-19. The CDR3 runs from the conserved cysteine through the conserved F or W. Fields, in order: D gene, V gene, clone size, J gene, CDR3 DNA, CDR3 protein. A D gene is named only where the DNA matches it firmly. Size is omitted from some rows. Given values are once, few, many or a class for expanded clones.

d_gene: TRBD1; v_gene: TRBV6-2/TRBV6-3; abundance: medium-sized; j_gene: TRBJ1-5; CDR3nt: TGTGCCAGCAGCCCTTTGGTTTCCGGGACAGGGGGCAATCAGCCCCAGCATTTT; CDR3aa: CASSPLVSGTGGNQPQHF
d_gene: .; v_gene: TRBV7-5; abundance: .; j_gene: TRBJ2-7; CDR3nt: TGTGTCAGAAGCTGGACAGGGTACTACGAGCAGTACTTC; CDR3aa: CVRSWTGYYEQYF
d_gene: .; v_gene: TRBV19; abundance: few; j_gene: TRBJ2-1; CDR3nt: TGTGCCAGTAGTCTCCGGGATCATGACGATGAGCAGTTCTTC; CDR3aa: CASSLRDHDDEQFF
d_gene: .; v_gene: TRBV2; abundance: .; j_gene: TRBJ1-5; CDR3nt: TGTGCCAGCCGACAGGTCAGCAATCAGCCCCAGCATTTT; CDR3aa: CASRQVSNQPQHF
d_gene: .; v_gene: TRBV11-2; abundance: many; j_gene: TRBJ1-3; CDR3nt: TGTGCCAGCAGCTTATCCGGGACTGGAAACACCATATATTTT; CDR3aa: CASSLSGTGNTIYF
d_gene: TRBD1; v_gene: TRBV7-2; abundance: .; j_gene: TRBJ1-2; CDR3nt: TGTGCCAGCAGCCCTGACAGGGGACTTGGTTATGGCTACACCTTC; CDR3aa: CASSPDRGLGYGYTF
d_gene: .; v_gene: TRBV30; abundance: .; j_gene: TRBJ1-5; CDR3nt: TGTGCCTGGAGTACCACAGGGTTCGCGCCCCAGCATTTT; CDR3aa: CAWSTTGFAPQHF
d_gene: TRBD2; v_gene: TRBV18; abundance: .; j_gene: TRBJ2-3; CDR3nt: TGTGCCAGCTCAAGACTAGCGGCTAGCACAGATACGCAGTATTTT; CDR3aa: CASSRLAASTDTQYF
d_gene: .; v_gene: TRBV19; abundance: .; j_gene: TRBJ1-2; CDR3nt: TGTGCCAGTAGTATGCGGAACTATGGCTACACCTTC; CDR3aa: CASSMRNYGYTF
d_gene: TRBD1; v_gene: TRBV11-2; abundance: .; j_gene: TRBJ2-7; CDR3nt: TGTGCCAGCAGCTTAGTGAGGGGGCTCCATGCCTACGAGCAGTACTTC; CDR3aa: CASSLVRGLHAYEQYF
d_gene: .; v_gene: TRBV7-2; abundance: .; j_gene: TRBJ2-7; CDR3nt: TGTGCCAGCAGCTTAGCGCGACAGTACGAGCAGTACTTC; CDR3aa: CASSLARQYEQYF
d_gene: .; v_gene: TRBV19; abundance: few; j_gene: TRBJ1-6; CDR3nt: TGTGCCAGTAGTATCTCCAGAAACTCCTATAATTCACCCCTCCACTTT; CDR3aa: CASSISRNSYNSPLHF
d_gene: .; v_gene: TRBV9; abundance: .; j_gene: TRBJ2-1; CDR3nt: TGTGCCAGCAGCCTAATAGCGGACCGGAACAATGAGCAGTTCTTC; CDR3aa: CASSLIADRNNEQFF
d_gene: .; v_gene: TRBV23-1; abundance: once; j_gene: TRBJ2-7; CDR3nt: TGCGCCAGCAGTCTAAGGGACAAATCCTACGAGCAGTACTTC; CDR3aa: CASSLRDKSYEQYF
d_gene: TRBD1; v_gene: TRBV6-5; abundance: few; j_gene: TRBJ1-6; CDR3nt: TGTGCCAGCACCACAGGGGGCTCCTATAATTCACCCCTCCACTTT; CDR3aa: CASTTGGSYNSPLHF